What follows are 24 T cell receptor beta chains derived from one specimen sequenced in a study of identical twins. TCRdb passed the 5' RACE reads through MiXCR, listing each CDR3 protein once. The sample shows 550,000 to 700,000 distinct CDR3 sequences, 7.5% to 10% of them seen only once. This sample also belongs to another study, concerning yellow fever vaccine responses in identical twins.

The sequenced sample was PBMCs. The receptors come from a woman between 18 and 29 years old in good health.

The chain is built from TRBV12-3 or TRBV12-4 and TRBJ2-7; 7 bases fit TRBD2. The CDR3 covers 13 residues. V shed 2 bases and J 4 bases; nucleotides not matched to a gene: 2. This CDR3 is CASSLRGEYEQYF. CDR3 in DNA: TGTGCCAGCAGTTTACGGGGGGAGTACGAGCAGTACTTC.

This chain joins TRBV29-1 and TRBJ2-1; 7 bases fit TRBD1. J lost 5 bases, V lost 4 bases, and 5 bases had no gene match. Germline values: CDR1 SQVTM, CDR2 ANQGSEA. This CDR3 is built from 13 residues. DNA of the CDR3: TGCAGCGTTGGGCAGGGGGTAGACAATGAGCAGTTCTTC. This translates into CSVGQGVDNEQFF.

The rearrangement links TRBV12-3 or TRBV12-4 to TRBJ1-2; D gene unclear. Between the trimmed V and J ends, which lost 3 bases and 0 bases, there was a span of 11 bases. CDR3 length: 15 residues. The DNA of the CDR3 is TGTGCCAGCAGTTTTTTGGCCAGCGCTAACTATGGCTACACCTTC. It translates to CASSFLASANYGYTF.

This clonotype has just a few counts. DNA for the CDR3: TGTGCCAGCAGCTTAGATCTAAATACGCAGTATTTT. Translating it yields CASSLDLNTQYF. The J gene is TRBJ2-3, the V gene TRBV11-2; D gene ambiguous. Trimming shortened V by 0 bases and J by 7 bases, and 5 bases separated the two germline ends. CDR1 and CDR2 (germline): SGHAT, FQNNGV. This CDR3 region has 12 residues. The variable domain in full, with the rest retrieved from reference TRBV11-2 and TRBJ2-3, is EAGVAQSPRYKIIEKRQSVAFWCNPISGHATLYWYQQILGQGPKLLIQFQNNGVVDDSQLPKDRFSAERLKGVDSTLKIQPAKLEDSAVYLCASSLDLNTQYFGPGTRLTVL.

This clonotype has a count of ten or more. V gene TRBV12-3 or TRBV12-4 combines with J gene TRBJ2-1; 8 bases map to TRBD2. V dropped 7 bases and J dropped 7; count of bases not matched to a gene: 9. This CDR3 has 14 residues. Here the CDR3 reads CASTWTSLGNEQFF. CDR3 in DNA: TGTGCCAGCACTTGGACTAGCCTAGGAAATGAGCAGTTCTTC.

This clonotype was seen more than once but under ten times. This chain joins TRBV5-6 and TRBJ2-5, with TRBD1 identical over 7 bases. CDR1 SGHDT and CDR2 YYEEEE come from the germline V gene. Trimming at V came to 4 bases and at J to 3 bases, leaving 9 bases not matched to a gene. CDR3 size: 15 residues. CDR3 loop: CASSTRDRNEETQYF. CDR3 coding DNA: TGTGCCAGCAGCACCAGGGACAGAAATGAAGAGACCCAGTACTTC.

The chain joins TRBV11-2 to TRBJ2-1; TRBD2 agrees at 8 bases. The CDR3 loop spans 16 amino acids. Germline CDR1 SGHAT, CDR2 FQNNGV. The V gene end was trimmed by 5 bases and the J gene end by 4 bases; junction bases not matched to a gene: 10. The DNA of the CDR3 is TGTGCCAGCAGCCCCGCCGCGGGGGGCCTATACAATGAGCAGTTCTTC. Protein product: CASSPAAGGLYNEQFF. Together with reference TRBV11-2 and TRBJ2-1, the CDR3 gives the full variable domain: EAGVAQSPRYKIIEKRQSVAFWCNPISGHATLYWYQQILGQGPKLLIQFQNNGVVDDSQLPKDRFSAERLKGVDSTLKIQPAKLEDSAVYLCASSPAAGGLYNEQFFGPGTRLTVL.

This chain links TRBV27 with TRBJ1-1; TRBD1 aligns across 8 bases. CDR1 is MNHEY and CDR2 is SMNVEV in the germline V gene (reference sequence). After removal of 6 bases from V and 3 bases from J, the junction contained 3 bases not matched to a gene. The CDR3 covers 13 residues. CDR3: CASSQGAYTEAFF. DNA for the CDR3: TGTGCCAGCAGCCAGGGGGCGTACACTGAAGCTTTCTTT.

This clonotype was picked up a small number of times. V and J are TRBV4-3 and TRBJ2-3; 7 positions agree with TRBD1. This CDR3 region has 15 residues. Germline loops: CDR1 LGHNA, CDR2 YSLEER. The junction had 5 bases not matched to a gene; V was cut back by 0 bases and J by 5 bases. CDR3 DNA sequence: TGCGCCAGCAGCCAAGATCTTCACAGGGGAGATACGCAGTATTTT. This codes for CASSQDLHRGDTQYF.

Many counts were recorded for this clonotype. This chain joins TRBV5-1 and TRBJ2-2; D remains unclear. V was pared by 2 bases and J by 1 base, with 6 bases between. This CDR3 comprises 14 residues. CDR1 is SGHRS and CDR2 is YFSETQ in the germline V gene. DNA for the CDR3: TGCGCCAGCAGCTTAGCAGGGAACACCGGGGAGCTGTTTTTT. Its translation: CASSLAGNTGELFF.

This clonotype showed up many times. The rearrangement uses TRBV5-1 and TRBJ2-5; unclear D gene. This CDR3 spans 14 amino acids. Germline V gene data show CDR1 as SGHRS and CDR2 as YFSETQ. V lost 4 bases and J lost 5, with 15 bases in between. CDR3: CASSQRLNGETQYF. CDR3 nucleotides: TGCGCCAGCAGCCAAAGACTCAACGGGGAGACCCAGTACTTC. The complete variable domain, with remaining parts taken from reference TRBV5-1 and TRBJ2-5, reads KAGVTQTPRYLIKTRGQQVTLSCSPISGHRSVSWYQQTPGQGLQFLFEYFSETQRNKGNFPGRFSGRQFSNSRSEMNVSTLELGDSALYLCASSQRLNGETQYFGPGTRLLVL.

The chain uses TRBV7-9 and TRBJ2-1; D unclear. Trimming took 5 bases from V and 8 from J, leaving 16 bases between them. The CDR3 loop spans 14 amino acids. The V gene's germline CDR1 is SEHNR and CDR2 FQNEAQ (reference sequence). Written as DNA, the CDR3 is TGTGCCAGCAGCGCCCCGACTGCGCTCGATGAGCAGTTCTTC. As protein: CASSAPTALDEQFF.

Ten or more counts support this clonotype. This chain links TRBV15 with TRBJ2-1; perhaps TRBD1 as D (5 bases). The CDR3 has 15 residues. The germline CDR1 and CDR2 sequences are LNHNV and YYDKDF (reference sequence). V was shortened by 0 bases and J by 8 bases, with 14 bases between the two germline ends. DNA of the CDR3: TGTGCCACCAGCAGAGATAGAGTGGCAGGGTATGAGCAGTTCTTC. It specifies CATSRDRVAGYEQFF.

This clonotype was seen more than once but under ten times. The chain employs TRBV5-6 and TRBJ2-5; 13 bases match TRBD2. The CDR3 consists of 17 residues. Germline CDR1 reads SGHDT; CDR2 reads YYEEEE. V gave up 4 bases and J gave up 3 bases; unmatched junction bases: 9. CDR3 sequence reads: CASSRLAGGPTKETQYF. DNA of the CDR3: TGTGCCAGCAGCAGACTAGCGGGGGGCCCGACTAAAGAGACCCAGTACTTC.

In its sample, this clonotype was seen many times. This chain uses TRBV5-6 with TRBJ2-3, with a possible D match to TRBD2 (5 bases). The CDR3 is 15 residues long. V was pared by 5 bases and J by 0 bases, with 13 bases between. Germline assignment: CDR1 SGHDT and CDR2 YYEEEE. The CDR3 nucleotides are TGTGCCAGCAGTCCAGGTCTAGCTAGCACAGATACGCAGTATTTT. Protein: CASSPGLASTDTQYF. Complete variable domain (other parts from reference TRBV5-6 and TRBJ2-3): DAGVTQSPTHLIKTRGQQVTLRCSPKSGHDTVSWYQQALGQGPQFIFQYYEEEERQRGNFPDRFSGHQFPNYSSELNVNALLLGDSALYLCASSPGLASTDTQYFGPGTRLTVL.

This clonotype was recorded at least ten times. CDR3 region: CASSQLKGTKNTGELFF. CDR3 coding DNA: TGTGCCAGCAGCCAGTTAAAGGGGACCAAGAACACCGGGGAGCTGTTTTTT. This sequence joins TRBV7-2 and TRBJ2-2; D is possibly TRBD1 or TRBD2 (5 bases each). The CDR3 runs to 17 residues. The V and J ends lost 5 bases and 1 base respectively, with 17 bases between them. CDR1 is SGHTA and CDR2 is FQGNSA in the germline V gene.

The sample holds a few counts of this clonotype. V usage is TRBV27 and J usage is TRBJ2-3; D possibly corresponds to TRBD2 (6 bases). V shed 8 bases and J shed 2 bases, with 14 bases lying between them. CDR1 is MNHEY and CDR2 is SMNVEV in the germline V gene (reference sequence). The CDR3 loop spans 14 amino acids. CDR3 protein: CASRAGWSTDTQYF. The CDR3 region has the DNA TGTGCCAGCCGGGCGGGGTGGTCCACAGATACGCAGTATTTT.

The chain has TRBV7-6 and TRBJ2-5; tentatively, D is TRBD2 (5 bases). Looked up from germline, CDR1 is SGHVS and CDR2 is FNYEAQ. Trimming took 2 bases from V and 5 from J, leaving 15 bases between them. The CDR3 length is 15 residues. Written as DNA, the CDR3 is TGTGCCAGCAGCTTAACGAGTGCGGGCTCTGAGACCCAGTACTTC. Translation gives CASSLTSAGSETQYF.

The sample holds many counts of this clonotype. This rearrangement joins TRBV5-1 to TRBJ2-1; TRBD2 matches at 10 bases. Germline CDR1 is SGHRS and CDR2 is YFSETQ. With 4 bases clipped from V and 0 bases from J, the junction kept 7 bases outside the gene matches. CDR3 length equals 17 residues. CDR3 region: CASSPGLASSSYNEQFF. The CDR3 region has the DNA TGCGCCAGCAGCCCGGGACTAGCGAGCTCCTCCTACAATGAGCAGTTCTTC.

This clonotype occurred many times. One end of the junction is discordant with germline, which a read error may explain. The gene calls are TRBV3-1 and TRBJ2-2, with D maybe TRBD2 (6 bases). The germline gives CDR1 LGHDT, CDR2 YNNKEL (reference sequence). The CDR3 is made up of 15 amino acids. In DNA, the CDR3 is TGTGCCAGCAGCCAAGATTTTCGGGAGACCGGGGAGCTGTTGTTT. Amino acid sequence: CASSQDFRETGELLF.

A few counts support this clonotype. This chain uses TRBV7-2 with TRBJ1-2; the match to TRBD1 covers 7 bases. Losses at the gene ends were 10 bases for V and 8 bases for J; bases not matched to a gene: 7. Germline V gene data show CDR1 as SGHTA and CDR2 as FQGNSA. This CDR3 has 11 residues. The CDR3 bases are TGTGCCAATAGAGACAGGGACGGCTACACCTTC. Amino acids: CANRDRDGYTF.

The V gene is TRBV4-1, the J gene TRBJ1-2, with D perhaps TRBD1 (5 bases). The CDR3 consists of 17 residues. Germline CDR1 is MGHRA and CDR2 is YSYEKL. Trimming took 0 bases from V and 2 from J, leaving 16 bases between them. Written as DNA, the CDR3 is TGCGCCAGCAGCCAAGATCTGCGGCAGGGAGGCAACTATGGCTACACCTTC. Translating it yields CASSQDLRQGGNYGYTF.

This clonotype was seen repeatedly, ten times or more. This chain uses TRBV10-3 with TRBJ2-3, with 7 positions matching TRBD2. Germline V gene lookup returns CDR1 ENHRY and CDR2 SYGVKD. The CDR3 is 14 amino acids. The V gene end was trimmed by 7 bases and the J gene end by 1 base; junction bases not matched to a gene: 5. The CDR3 DNA follows: TGTGCCATCACGGCGGGAGTGGGCACAGATACGCAGTATTTT. This encodes CAITAGVGTDTQYF.

On this clonotype itself: One end of the junction does not line up with germline, which may come from a read error. The chain has TRBV12-3 or TRBV12-4 and TRBJ2-1; TRBD1 agrees at 7 bases. The CDR3 extends over 19 amino acids. CDR3 nucleotides: TGTACCAGCAGTTTAAACAGGGGCTTCGATTGGGTTGCCTACAATGAGCAGTTCTTC. Its protein product is CTSSLNRGFDWVAYNEQFF.